These 17 T cell receptor beta chains came from one sample sequenced in a study of T-cell memory formation after mild COVID-19. Each CDR3 protein is one row after TCRdb ran MiXCR on the 5' RACE reads. Here the sample spans about 610,000 distinct CDR3 sequences, 17% being singletons. What was sequenced was PBMCs or a T cell subset sorted from them (not recorded which). The receptors stem from an adult woman who had mild COVID-19 (a few samples of this study predate the infection). Cell type and time point are not known.

Only a few counts were recorded for this clonotype. The rearrangement joins TRBV10-2 to TRBJ1-4; D might be TRBD1 (6 bases). Trimming removed 8 bases at V and 8 bases at J, with 15 bases between. The germline CDR1 and CDR2 sequences are WSHSY and SAAADI. The CDR3 extends over 13 amino acids. The CDR3 DNA sequence: TGCGCCAGCTCCCGGGGGGGCGGGGAAAAACTGTTTTTT. Encoded protein: CASSRGGGEKLFF.

This clonotype was seen only a few times. The chain carries TRBV12-3 or TRBV12-4 and TRBJ1-2; 8 bases fit TRBD1. Unmatched junction bases numbered 3, after V lost 3 bases and J lost 0 bases. The CDR3 covers 15 residues. The CDR3 protein is CASSLGQVTNYGYTF. The DNA of the CDR3 is TGTGCCAGCAGTTTGGGACAGGTGACTAACTATGGCTACACCTTC.

The gene calls are TRBV3-1 and TRBJ2-7; D may be TRBD2 (6 bases). The germline gives CDR1 LGHDT, CDR2 YNNKEL (reference sequence). The CDR3 is made up of 16 amino acids. V lost 0 bases and J 3 bases, leaving 15 bases between the germline ends. DNA for the CDR3: TGTGCCAGCAGCCAAGATTGGGATAGCGGTGACTACGAGCAGTACTTC. This encodes CASSQDWDSGDYEQYF.

The rearrangement links TRBV6-5 to TRBJ1-2; TRBD1 is a possible D gene (5 bases). The germline V gene has CDR1 MNHEY and CDR2 SVGAGI. This CDR3 has 13 residues. V was shortened by 0 bases and J by 8 bases, with 10 bases between the two germline ends. The CDR3 loop is CASSYSGRGGYTF. In DNA form, the CDR3 reads TGTGCCAGCAGTTACTCGGGCCGGGGCGGCTACACCTTC.

This clonotype was recorded a few times. This sequence joins TRBV7-9 and TRBJ1-1, with 7 bases aligning to TRBD1. Trimming cost V 4 bases and J 1 base; bases outside gene matches: 15. The CDR3 runs 18 residues. Germline V gives CDR1 SEHNR, CDR2 FQNEAQ (reference sequence). The CDR3 DNA reads TGTGCCAGCAGCTCGCGAGGAGGGACAGAACAATGGAACACTGAAGCTTTCTTT. Translated: CASSSRGGTEQWNTEAFF.

The chain employs TRBV6-2 or TRBV6-3 and TRBJ2-2, with D tentatively TRBD2 (6 bases). Germline V gene sequence: CDR1 MNHEY, CDR2 SVGEGT. The CDR3 has 14 residues. V lost 6 bases, J lost 0 bases, and 8 bases lay in between. CDR3 bases: TGTGCCAGCAGGGAGCGGGCGAACACCGGGGAGCTGTTTTTT. It specifies CASRERANTGELFF.

The rearrangement uses TRBV3-1 and TRBJ1-1; TRBD1 matches 9 bases. Germline V CDR1 and CDR2: LGHDT, YNNKEL (reference sequence). The CDR3 contains 18 residues. V lost 5 bases, J lost 8 bases, and 21 bases stayed unmatched. CDR3 in amino acids: CASSTQGPGQGFRTEAFF. CDR3 bases: TGTGCCAGCAGCACTCAAGGACCGGGACAGGGTTTCAGAACAGAAGCTTTCTTT.

This chain links TRBV12-3 or TRBV12-4 with TRBJ2-3, with TRBD2 as a possible D gene (6 bases). The CDR3 sequence is 13 residues long. The ends were cut back, 6 bases at V and 5 bases at J, with 12 bases in the middle. CDR3 residues: CASSPGGKDTQYF. DNA of the CDR3: TGTGCCAGCAGCCCTGGGGGGAAAGATACGCAGTATTTT.

This clonotype was seen a handful of times. J is TRBJ1-2 and V is TRBV11-2; 8 bases are a match to TRBD1. V was pared by 3 bases and J by 8 bases, with 8 bases of the junction left unmatched. The CDR3 covers 14 residues. The germline CDR1 and CDR2 sequences are SGHAT and FQNNGV. Here the CDR3 reads CASSFLQGTGGYTF. CDR3 in DNA: TGTGCCAGCAGCTTCCTACAAGGGACAGGAGGCTACACCTTC.

This clonotype came up a few times. The chain recombines TRBV12-3 or TRBV12-4 with TRBJ1-6, with TRBD1 as a possible D gene (5 bases). Deletions cut 6 bases from V and 5 bases from J, with 8 bases between. The CDR3 runs 13 residues. The DNA for the CDR3 is TGTGCCAGCAGGGAGGGGAATAATTCACCCCTCCACTTT. Its protein is CASREGNNSPLHF.

The table lists this clonotype with a few counts. The chain combines TRBV6-1 with TRBJ1-2, with D possibly being TRBD1 (6 bases). Deletions cut 7 bases from V and 0 bases from J, with 12 bases between. Germline-derived CDR1 and CDR2 are MNHNS and SASEGT. The CDR3 has 14 residues. The CDR3 sequence is CASKGRGSNYGYTF. The CDR3 DNA reads as TGTGCCAGCAAGGGCAGGGGCTCTAACTATGGCTACACCTTC.

CDR3 in amino acids: CASSSGRMGGNQPQHF. The CDR3 DNA reads as TGTGCCAGCAGCTCCGGACGGATGGGGGGCAATCAGCCCCAGCATTTT. The genes are TRBV13 and TRBJ1-5; possible D gene TRBD1, 5 bases. The V gene's germline CDR1 is PRHDT and CDR2 FYEKMQ (reference sequence). With 4 bases removed from V and 2 bases from J, the gap between germline ends came to 15 bases. The CDR3 extends over 16 amino acids.

The V and J genes are TRBV6-5 and TRBJ1-2, with TRBD1 matching 8 bases. Looked up from germline, CDR1 is MNHEY and CDR2 is SVGAGI. The trim removed 2 bases at V and 4 bases at J, leaving 6 bases unmatched. This CDR3 is built from 15 residues. The CDR3 reads CASSYTGTGLYGYTF. The CDR3 nucleotides are TGTGCCAGCAGTTACACGGGGACAGGACTCTATGGCTACACCTTC.

In this sample, this clonotype turned up many times. The chain couples TRBV7-6 to TRBJ2-5, with 16 positions matching TRBD2. The CDR3 runs 16 residues. Germline values: CDR1 SGHVS, CDR2 FNYEAQ. V lost 3 bases and J lost 2; bases outside the gene matches: 0. CDR3 bases: TGTGCCAGCAGCTTGGGACTAGCGGGAGGGCAAGAGACCCAGTACTTC. This codes for CASSLGLAGGQETQYF.

The chain is built from TRBV7-9 and TRBJ1-1; 9 bases agree with TRBD1. Germline lookup yields CDR1 SEHNR and CDR2 FQNEAQ (reference sequence). J lost 6 bases, V lost 5 bases, and 7 bases had no gene match. The CDR3 is made up of 14 amino acids. The CDR3 loop reads CASSLQGAEAEAFF. DNA for the CDR3: TGTGCCAGCAGCCTACAGGGGGCTGAGGCTGAAGCTTTCTTT.

This clonotype has just a few counts. The rearrangement joins TRBV4-1 to TRBJ1-2; 8 bases align to TRBD1. V gave up 6 bases and J gave up 2 bases; unmatched junction bases: 11. CDR3 size: 16 residues. CDR1 is MGHRA, CDR2 YSYEKL, per germline. The CDR3 nucleotides read TGCGCCAGCAGGTCTAGAGGACAGGGTAGCAACTATGGCTACACCTTC. Translated: CASRSRGQGSNYGYTF.

Ten or more counts support this clonotype. The chain joins TRBV18 to TRBJ2-1; 7 nucleotides align to TRBD2. Germline trimming cut 2 bases from V and 9 bases from J; bases unmatched to any gene: 7. CDR1 is KGHSH, CDR2 LQKENI, per germline. The CDR3 has 14 amino acids. CDR3 nucleotides: TGTGCCAGCTCACCAGTGGGAGGGCCTAGTGAGCAGTTCTTC. The encoded protein is CASSPVGGPSEQFF. The full variable domain, its missing parts supplied by reference TRBV18 and TRBJ2-1, is NAGVMQNPRHLVRRRGQEARLRCSPMKGHSHVYWYRQLPEEGLKFMVYLQKENIIDESGMPKERFSAEFPKEGPSILRIQQVVRGDSAAYFCASSPVGGPSEQFFGPGTRLTVL.